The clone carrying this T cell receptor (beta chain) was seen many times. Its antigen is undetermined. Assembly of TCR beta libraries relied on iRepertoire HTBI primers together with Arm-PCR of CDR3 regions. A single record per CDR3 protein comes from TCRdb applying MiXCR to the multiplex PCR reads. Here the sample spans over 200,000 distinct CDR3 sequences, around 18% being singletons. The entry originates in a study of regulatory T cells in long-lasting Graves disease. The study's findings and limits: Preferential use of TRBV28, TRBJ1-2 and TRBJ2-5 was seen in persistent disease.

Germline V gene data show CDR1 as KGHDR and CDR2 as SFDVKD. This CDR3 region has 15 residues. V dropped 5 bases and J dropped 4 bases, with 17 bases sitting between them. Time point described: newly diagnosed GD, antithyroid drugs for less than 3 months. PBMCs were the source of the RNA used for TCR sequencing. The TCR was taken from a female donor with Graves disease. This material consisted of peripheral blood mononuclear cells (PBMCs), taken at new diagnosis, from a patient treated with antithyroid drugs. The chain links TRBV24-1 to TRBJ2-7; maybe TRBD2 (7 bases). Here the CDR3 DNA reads TGTGCCACCAGTGCACAAATCGGGGGGCGATACGAGCAGTACTTC. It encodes CATSAQIGGRYEQYF.